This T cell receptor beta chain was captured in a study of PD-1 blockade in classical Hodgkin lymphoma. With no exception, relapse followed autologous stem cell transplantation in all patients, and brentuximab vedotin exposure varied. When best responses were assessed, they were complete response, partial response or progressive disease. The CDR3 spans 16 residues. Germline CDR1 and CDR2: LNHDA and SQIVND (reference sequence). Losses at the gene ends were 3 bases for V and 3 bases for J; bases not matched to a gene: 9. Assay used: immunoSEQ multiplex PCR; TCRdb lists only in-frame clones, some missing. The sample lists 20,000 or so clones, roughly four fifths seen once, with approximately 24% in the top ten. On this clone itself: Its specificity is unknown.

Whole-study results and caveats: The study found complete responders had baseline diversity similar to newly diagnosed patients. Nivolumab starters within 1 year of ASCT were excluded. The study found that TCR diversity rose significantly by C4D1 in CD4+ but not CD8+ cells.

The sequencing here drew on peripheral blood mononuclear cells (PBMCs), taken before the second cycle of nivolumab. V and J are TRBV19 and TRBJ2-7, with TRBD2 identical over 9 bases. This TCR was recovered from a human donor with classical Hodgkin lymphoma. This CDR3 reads CASSIASGIAVYEQYF. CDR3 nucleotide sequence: TGTGCCAGTAGTATTGCTAGCGGGATAGCAGTCTACGAGCAGTACTTC.